This T cell receptor (beta chain) derives from a study of early T cells in non-severe SARS-CoV-2 infection. Study as a whole: Unsorted whole-blood RNA was sequenced in bulk, leaving chains unpaired. Study observations and caveats: Private and CD4 specificities were missed by VDJdb matching, skewed to anti-spike CD8.

Individually, cDNA molecules had unique molecular identifiers attached to them. TCRdb independently ran MiXCR on the 5' RACE reads; one entry per CDR3 protein. In the table there are tens of thousands of distinct CDR3 sequences, around 10% of which are singletons. Germline assignment: CDR1 LGHNA and CDR2 YSLEER. The CDR3 consists of 16 residues. J lost 7 bases, V lost 1 base, and 9 bases had no gene match. In this sample, this clonotype turned up a few times. Antigen specificity is unknown. The genes are TRBV4-3 and TRBJ2-2; 7 nucleotides line up with TRBD1. The sample here was whole blood, taken at baseline. The clonotype originates from an adult who was a healthcare worker with PCR-confirmed SARS-CoV-2 infection or an uninfected control (not recorded which). The donor label of this sample is uncertain. The CDR3 DNA reads as TGCGCCAGCAGCCAAGCCCAAACCCACAGGGGCGGGGAGCTGTTTTTT. This encodes CASSQAQTHRGGELFF.